Listed here are 5 T cell receptor delta chains from one sample, sequenced in a study of gamma-delta T cells after stem cell transplantation. TCRdb redid clone calling on the RT-PCR reads using CATT. The data hold about 2,800 delta-chain clones, with approximately 4.5% observed a single time. The specimen was gamma-delta T cells. The receptors were gathered from a human donor. It is not recorded whose cells these are; they may come from a transplant donor.

The rearrangement joins TRDV2 to TRDJ1, with 9 bases matching TRDD3. The junction had 12 bases not matched to a gene; V was cut back by 3 bases and J by 2 bases. The germline V gene has CDR1 GEAIGNYY and CDR2 EKD. The CDR3 extends over 17 amino acids. CDR3 nucleotide sequence: TGTGCCTGTGACTCTATCTCTGGGGGATCGAGGACCGATAAACTCATCTTT. Translated, it gives CACDSISGGSRTDKLIF.

This clone showed up just a few times. V and J are TRDV2 and TRDJ3, with 8 bases that match TRDD3. The CDR3 contains 22 residues. CDR1 GEAIGNYY and CDR2 EKD come from the germline V gene. V trimming: 3 bases; J trimming: 0 bases; junction bases outside the gene matches: 18. CDR3 loop: CACDSMNLLGGSSSWDTRQMFF. In DNA form, the CDR3 reads TGTGCCTGTGACTCCATGAACTTACTGGGGGGCTCTAGCTCCTGGGACACCCGACAGATGTTTTTC.

Details on this clone: This likely traces to a read error, being one base from a far larger clone. The CDR3 region is CACDTLGNTGYTDKLIF. CDR3 sequence (DNA): TGTGCCTGTGACACACTGGGGAATACTGGTTATACCGATAAACTCATCTTT. The chain recombines TRDV2 with TRDJ1, with TRDD3 matching 7 bases. This CDR3 has 17 amino acids. V lost 1 base to trimming and J lost 2 bases; unmatched junction nucleotides: 12. From germline, CDR1 is GEAIGNYY and CDR2 EKD.

Relative to its sample, this clone is large (0.1 to 1%). The J gene is TRDJ1, the V gene TRDV2; 13 bases fit TRDD3. The V and J ends lost 0 bases and 0 bases, in that order; junction bases with no gene match: 15. There are 21 residues in the CDR3. Germline values: CDR1 GEAIGNYY, CDR2 EKD. The CDR3 DNA reads TGTGCCTGTGACACCGTCCGTACTGGGGGATACGCTTCAGGGAACACCGATAAACTCATCTTT. The encoded protein is CACDTVRTGGYASGNTDKLIF.

The chain is built from TRDV2 and TRDJ3; 10 nucleotides align to TRDD3. CDR1 and CDR2 (germline): GEAIGNYY, EKD. The CDR3 totals 18 residues. With V trimmed by 1 base and J by 1 base, 3 bases remained unmatched. The CDR3 loop is CACDTGGYGSWDTRQMFF. The DNA for the CDR3 is TGTGCCTGTGACACAGGGGGATACGGGTCCTGGGACACCCGACAGATGTTTTTC.